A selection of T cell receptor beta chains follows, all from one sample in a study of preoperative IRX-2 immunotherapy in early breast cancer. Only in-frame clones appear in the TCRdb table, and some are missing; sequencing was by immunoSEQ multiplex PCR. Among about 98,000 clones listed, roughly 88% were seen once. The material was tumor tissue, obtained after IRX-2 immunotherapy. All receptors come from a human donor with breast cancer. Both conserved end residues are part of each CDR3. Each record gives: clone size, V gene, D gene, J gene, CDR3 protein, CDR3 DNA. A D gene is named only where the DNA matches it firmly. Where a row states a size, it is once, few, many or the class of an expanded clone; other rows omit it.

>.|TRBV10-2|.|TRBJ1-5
CASKAVDAGTNQPQHF
TGCGCCAGCAAAGCCGTTGATGCGGGGACCAATCAGCCCCAGCATTTT
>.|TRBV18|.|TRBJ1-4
CASSPSVQEAVGEKLFF
TGTGCCAGCTCACCATCTGTCCAGGAGGCCGTGGGGGAAAAACTGTTTTTT
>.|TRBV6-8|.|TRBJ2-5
CASSTARQGGGTQYF
TGTGCCAGCAGCACAGCTAGACAGGGAGGGGGGACCCAGTACTTC
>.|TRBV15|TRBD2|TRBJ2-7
CATSRHSSGSYEQYF
TGTGCCACCAGCAGACACTCTAGCGGGAGCTACGAGCAGTACTTC
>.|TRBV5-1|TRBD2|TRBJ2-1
CASSNTGTSGNEQFF
TGCGCCAGCAGTAACACCGGGACTAGCGGCAATGAGCAGTTCTTC
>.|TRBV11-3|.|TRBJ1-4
CASSHWGTDEKLFF
TGTGCCAGCAGCCATTGGGGGACGGATGAAAAACTGTTTTTT
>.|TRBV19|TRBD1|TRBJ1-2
CASSGQGVNYGYTF
TGTGCCAGTAGTGGACAGGGAGTTAACTATGGCTACACCTTC
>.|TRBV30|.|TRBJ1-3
CAWDKATGNTIYF
TGTGCCTGGGACAAAGCCACTGGAAACACCATATATTTT
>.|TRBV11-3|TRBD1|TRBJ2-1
CASSLQDRGWNGYEQFF
TGTGCCAGCAGCCTCCAGGACAGGGGATGGAATGGGTATGAGCAGTTCTTC
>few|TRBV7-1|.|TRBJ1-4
CASSLSPGTTNEKLFF
TGTGCCAGCAGCTTAAGCCCAGGGACAACTAATGAAAAACTGTTTTTT
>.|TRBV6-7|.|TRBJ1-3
CASSYHGREGNTIYF
TGTGCCAGCAGTTACCATGGCAGGGAGGGAAACACCATATATTTT
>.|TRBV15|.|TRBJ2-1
CATSRDLRRENEQFF
TGTGCCACCAGCAGAGATTTGCGGCGTGAAAATGAGCAGTTCTTC
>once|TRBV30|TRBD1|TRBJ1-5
CAWQQGSQPQHF
TGTGCCTGGCAACAGGGGAGTCAGCCCCAGCATTTT
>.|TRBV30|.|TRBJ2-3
CAWSPHTDTQYF
TGTGCCTGGAGTCCCCACACAGATACGCAGTATTTT
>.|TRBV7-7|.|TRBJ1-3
CASSFSGSGNTIYF
TGTGCCAGCAGCTTTTCGGGTTCTGGAAACACCATATATTTT
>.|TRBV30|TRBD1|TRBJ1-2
CAWSVRGTGLYGYTF
TGTGCCTGGAGTGTACGAGGGACAGGGCTCTATGGCTACACCTTC
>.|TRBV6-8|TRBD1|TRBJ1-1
CASSVEGGWSEAFF
TGTGCCAGCAGTGTTGAAGGGGGCTGGTCTGAAGCTTTCTTT
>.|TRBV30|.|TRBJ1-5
CAWSLGRYNNQPQHF
TGTGCCTGGAGCCTCGGTCGGTATAACAATCAGCCCCAGCATTTT
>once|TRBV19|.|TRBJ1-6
CASSIRQTGSNSPLHF
TGTGCCAGTAGTATCCGACAGACGGGATCCAATTCACCCCTCCACTTT
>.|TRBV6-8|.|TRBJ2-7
CASRRDSPEQYF
TGTGCCAGCAGGAGGGACTCCCCCGAGCAGTACTTC
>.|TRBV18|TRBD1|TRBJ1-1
CASSPPDRPDTEAFF
TGTGCCAGCTCACCACCGGACAGGCCGGACACTGAAGCTTTCTTT
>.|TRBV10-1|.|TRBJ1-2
CASSESVLGPYTF
TGCGCCAGCAGTGAGTCAGTTCTTGGGCCCTACACCTTC